Following are 14 T cell receptor beta chains from one sample sequenced in a study of cytomegalovirus exposure and HLA in healthy donors. PCR involved 60 Vbeta and 13 Jbeta primers. Assay: immunoSEQ multiplex PCR; the TCRdb copy retains only in-frame clones and omits some. The sample includes 150,000 or so clones, over 60% of them seen just once. The specimen sequenced was PBMCs. The receptors shown here come from a girl between 5 and 17 years old in good health and CMV-seronegative.

The genes are TRBV6-1 and TRBJ1-1; 8 positions agree with TRBD1. The CDR3 has 14 amino acids. V gave up 4 bases and J gave up 0 bases; unmatched junction bases: 1. Germline values: CDR1 MNHNS, CDR2 SASEGT. The CDR3 DNA reads TGTGCCAGCAGTGTGGACAGGGTGAACACTGAAGCTTTCTTT. Protein sequence: CASSVDRVNTEAFF.

V is TRBV13 and J is TRBJ2-7; TRBD2 aligns across 9 bases. This CDR3 region has 15 residues. Per germline, CDR1 PRHDT and CDR2 FYEKMQ (reference sequence). Trimming took 5 bases from V and 3 from J; bases not matched to a gene: 8. CDR3 loop: CASSPRLAENYEQYF. The CDR3 DNA reads as TGTGCCAGCAGCCCCCGACTAGCGGAGAACTACGAGCAGTACTTC.

V usage is TRBV5-1 and J usage is TRBJ2-2; D uncertain. The CDR3 has 14 residues. The germline CDR1 and CDR2 sequences are SGHRS and YFSETQ. The V and J ends lost 7 bases and 0 bases respectively, with 10 bases between them. The CDR3 loop reads CASGAETNTGELFF. The CDR3 DNA reads TGCGCCAGCGGCGCGGAGACGAACACCGGGGAGCTGTTTTTT. Variable domain in full (rest from reference TRBV5-1 and TRBJ2-2): KAGVTQTPRYLIKTRGQQVTLSCSPISGHRSVSWYQQTPGQGLQFLFEYFSETQRNKGNFPGRFSGRQFSNSRSEMNVSTLELGDSALYLCASGAETNTGELFFGEGSRLTVL.

The genes are TRBV9 and TRBJ1-1; no definite D call. The V end lost 1 base, the J end lost 1 base, and 11 bases lay between the germline ends. The CDR3 loop spans 15 amino acids. In germline, CDR1 is SGDLS, CDR2 YYNGEE. The CDR3 bases are TGTGCCAGCAGCGTATTTGGGCTAAAGAACACTGAAGCTTTCTTT. This encodes CASSVFGLKNTEAFF. The entire variable domain, with the rest obtained from reference TRBV9 and TRBJ1-1, is as follows: DSGVTQTPKHLITATGQRVTLRCSPRSGDLSVYWYQQSLDQGLQFLIQYYNGEERAKGNILERFSAQQFPDLHSELNLSSLELGDSALYFCASSVFGLKNTEAFFGQGTRLTVV.

Of note for this clone: Other DNA sequences in the same sample also yield this CDR3. The chain joins TRBV5-1 to TRBJ1-4, with 11 bases identical to TRBD1. The CDR3 sequence is 14 residues long. CDR1 is SGHRS and CDR2 is YFSETQ in the germline V gene. Unmatched junction bases numbered 4, after V lost 4 bases and J lost 8 bases. The chain's CDR3 is CASSPGTGGEKLFF. The CDR3 DNA is TGCGCCAGCAGCCCCGGGACAGGGGGGGAAAAACTGTTTTTT.

This chain uses TRBV10-3 with TRBJ2-7; D ambiguous. Trimming left V 2 bases short and J 8 bases short, with 7 bases between. This CDR3 has 11 amino acids. Germline CDR1 ENHRY, CDR2 SYGVKD. The CDR3 region has the DNA TGTGCCATCAGTGAGCAGACTCAGCAGTACTTC. It codes for CAISEQTQQYF.

The gene calls are TRBV12-2 and TRBJ1-5. TRBV12-2 is marked as a pseudogene. The CDR3 loop spans 14 amino acids. The CDR3 loop is CASAGQAYNQPQHF. The DNA of the CDR3 is TGTGCAAGCGCGGGGCAGGCTTACAATCAGCCCCAGCATTTT.

The chain links TRBV6-5 to TRBJ1-3, with D maybe TRBD1 (5 bases). This CDR3 is built from 14 residues. The V and J ends lost 2 bases and 3 bases respectively, with 8 bases between them. Germline V gene data show CDR1 as MNHEY and CDR2 as SVGAGI. CDR3 protein: CASSYSRDGNTIYF. CDR3 bases: TGTGCCAGCAGTTACAGCAGGGATGGAAACACCATATATTTT.

This chain connects TRBV5-1 to TRBJ2-3, with a possible D match to TRBD1 (6 bases). This CDR3 comprises 14 residues. V lost 4 bases, J lost 2 bases, and 11 bases lay in between. Per germline, CDR1 SGHRS and CDR2 YFSETQ. The DNA for the CDR3 is TGCGCCAGCAGCCCCGGGACATTCACAGATACGCAGTATTTT. This sequence encodes CASSPGTFTDTQYF.

In this sample, this clone turned up once. V usage is TRBV27 and J usage is TRBJ2-1; D might be TRBD1 (5 bases). Germline V gives CDR1 MNHEY, CDR2 SMNVEV (reference sequence). This CDR3 region has 12 residues. Trimming took off 7 bases at V and 10 bases at J, with 14 bases between the two ends. The chain's CDR3 is CASKLSGAEQFF. As DNA, the CDR3 is TGTGCCAGCAAACTCTCTGGGGCGGAGCAGTTCTTC.

This clone was counted once. The rearrangement links TRBV29-1 to TRBJ1-1; D is uncertain. The CDR3 is 14 amino acids. Germline V lookup: CDR1 SQVTM, CDR2 ANQGSEA. V was cut by 4 bases and J by 1 base, with 13 bases left in between. CDR3 residues: CSVVVLAENTEAFF. DNA of the CDR3: TGCAGCGTTGTGGTTCTGGCAGAGAACACTGAAGCTTTCTTT. Filled out from reference TRBV29-1 and TRBJ1-1, the complete variable domain reads SAVISQKPSRDICQRGTSLTIQCQVDSQVTMMFWYRQQPGQSLTLIATANQGSEATYESGFVIDKFPISRPNLTFSTLTVSNMSPEDSSIYLCSVVVLAENTEAFFGQGTRLTVV.

This rearrangement joins TRBV2 to TRBJ1-5; 7 bases are shared with TRBD1. The junction had 3 bases not matched to a gene; V was cut back by 7 bases and J by 3 bases. CDR3 length equals 13 residues. CDR1 is SNHLY and CDR2 is FYNNEI in the germline V gene. CDR3 loop: CASKGTDNQPQHF. In nucleotides, the CDR3 is TGTGCCAGCAAGGGGACAGACAATCAGCCCCAGCATTTT.

The chain's CDR3 is CASIPPITGNTEAFF. The CDR3 DNA is TGTGCCAGCATTCCCCCTATTACAGGGAACACTGAAGCTTTCTTT. This chain links TRBV6-5 with TRBJ1-1, with a possible D match to TRBD1 (5 bases). Trimming removed 7 bases at V and 1 base at J, with 16 bases between. The CDR3 sequence is 15 residues long. CDR1 and CDR2 from the germline V gene are MNHEY and SVGAGI.

This clone is a singleton in its sample. The chain couples TRBV10-3 to TRBJ2-1, with TRBD1 identical over 7 bases. This CDR3 region has 18 residues. Germline CDR1 reads ENHRY; CDR2 reads SYGVKD. Trimming at V came to 6 bases and at J to 5 bases, leaving 19 bases not matched to a gene. The CDR3 sequence: CAISVTREGQLLDNEQFF. The CDR3 bases are TGTGCCATCAGCGTCACTAGAGAGGGACAGCTACTAGACAATGAGCAGTTCTTC.